Shown below are 8 T cell receptor beta chains from a single sample sequenced in a study of T cells in Graves' hyperthyroidism and ophthalmopathy. The investigators amplified TCR beta CDR3 regions from RNA transcripts. The study used the HTBI primer set for a first-round RT-PCR of the TCR CDR3. One entry per CDR3 protein results from TCRdb running MiXCR on the multiplex PCR reads. The repertoire has hundreds of thousands of distinct CDR3 sequences, about a fifth of them found once; the top ten carry over 30%. Sequenced: blood. These receptors all come from a man aged 25-40 years with Graves' ophthalmopathy.

Comment on this clonotype: Its ends do not fully match the called genes, so a read error is possible. The chain has TRBV6-2 or TRBV6-3 and TRBJ2-7; D may be TRBD1 (5 bases). CDR1 and CDR2 (germline): MNHEY, SVGEGT. The CDR3 totals 15 residues. The CDR3 is CTSSYGQGTPYEQYF. The DNA of the CDR3 is TGTACCAGCAGTTACGGGCAGGGTACCCCCTACGAGCAGTACTTC.

This clonotype appeared many times. This chain connects TRBV7-8 to TRBJ2-1; TRBD1 is a possible D gene (6 bases). CDR1 SGHVS and CDR2 FQNEAQ come from the germline V gene. The CDR3 runs to 14 residues. V dropped 5 bases and J dropped 1 base, with 9 bases sitting between them. CDR3 sequence (DNA): TGTGCCAGCAGCGTACAGGGTTCCTACAATGAGCAGTTCTTC. Protein product: CASSVQGSYNEQFF.

This clonotype has a count of ten or more. This rearrangement joins TRBV13 to TRBJ2-7; D uncertain. Germline V gene lookup returns CDR1 PRHDT and CDR2 FYEKMQ (reference sequence). Trimming pared 5 bases from V and 3 bases from J, leaving 5 bases between. The CDR3 sequence is 11 residues long. The CDR3 bases are TGTGCCAGCAGCAAATACTACGAGCAGTACTTC. This translates into CASSKYYEQYF.

This sequence joins TRBV7-3 and TRBJ2-1, with TRBD2 matching 8 bases. CDR1 is SGHTA, CDR2 FQGTGA, per germline. The CDR3 extends over 12 amino acids. V lost 2 bases and J lost 10; bases outside the gene matches: 1. In DNA, the CDR3 is TGTGCCAGCAGCTTAGGGACTAGGGAGCAGTTCTTC. Encoded protein: CASSLGTREQFF.

This clonotype was counted only a few times. The chain combines TRBV11-2 with TRBJ2-3, with a weak D call TRBD2 (5 bases). Germline V lookup: CDR1 SGHAT, CDR2 FQNNGV. This CDR3 is built from 17 residues. Trimming took off 6 bases at V and 1 base at J, with 20 bases between the two ends. The CDR3 DNA follows: TGTGCCAGCAGTGCCGAAAATGGGAGAAGGGGCACAGATACGCAGTATTTT. Translating gives CASSAENGRRGTDTQYF.

This clonotype was recorded many times. The chain recombines TRBV28 with TRBJ1-5; TRBD1 agrees at 8 bases. Germline CDR1 is MDHEN and CDR2 is SYDVKM. V was clipped by 6 bases and J by 5 bases; unmatched bases: 9. The CDR3 covers 15 residues. For the CDR3, the DNA is TGTGCCAGCAGCCCGGACAGGGAGAGGTATCAGCCCCAGCATTTT. Residues: CASSPDRERYQPQHF.

This clonotype was found many times. V gene TRBV5-1 combines with J gene TRBJ2-1; TRBD2 agrees at 9 bases. The V gene end was trimmed by 1 base and the J gene end by 2 bases; junction bases not matched to a gene: 4. Germline V CDR1 and CDR2: SGHRS, YFSETQ. CDR3 length: 16 amino acids. Here the CDR3 reads CASSLRTSAAYNEQFF. CDR3 nucleotides: TGCGCCAGCAGCTTGAGGACTAGCGCCGCCTACAATGAGCAGTTCTTC.

This chain links TRBV6-1 with TRBJ1-1; D call uncertain. From germline, CDR1 is MNHNS and CDR2 SASEGT. V lost 2 bases and J 1 base, leaving 5 bases between the germline ends. The CDR3 has 13 residues. CDR3 nucleotides: TGTGCCAGCAGTGAACACCCGAACACTGAAGCTTTCTTT. Amino acids: CASSEHPNTEAFF.